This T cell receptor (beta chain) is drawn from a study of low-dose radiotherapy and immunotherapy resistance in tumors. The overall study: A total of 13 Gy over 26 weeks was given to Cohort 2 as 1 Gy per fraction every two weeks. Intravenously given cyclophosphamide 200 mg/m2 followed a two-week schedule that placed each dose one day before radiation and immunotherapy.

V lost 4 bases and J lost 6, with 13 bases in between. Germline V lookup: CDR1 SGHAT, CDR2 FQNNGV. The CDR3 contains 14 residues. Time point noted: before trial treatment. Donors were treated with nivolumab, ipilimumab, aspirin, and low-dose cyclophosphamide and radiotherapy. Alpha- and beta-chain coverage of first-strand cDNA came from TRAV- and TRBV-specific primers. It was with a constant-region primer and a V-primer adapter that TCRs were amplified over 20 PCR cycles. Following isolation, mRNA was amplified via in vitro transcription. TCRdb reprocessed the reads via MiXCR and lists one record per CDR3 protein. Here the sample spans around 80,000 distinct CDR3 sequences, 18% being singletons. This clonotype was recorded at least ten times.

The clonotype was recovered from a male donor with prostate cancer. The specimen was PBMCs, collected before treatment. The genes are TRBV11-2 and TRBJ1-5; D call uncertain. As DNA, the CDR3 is TGTGCCAGCAGCTCCGGAGGGCGCGCTCAGCCCCAGCATTTT. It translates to CASSSGGRAQPQHF. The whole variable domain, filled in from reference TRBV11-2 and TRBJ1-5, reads EAGVAQSPRYKIIEKRQSVAFWCNPISGHATLYWYQQILGQGPKLLIQFQNNGVVDDSQLPKDRFSAERLKGVDSTLKIQPAKLEDSAVYLCASSSGGRAQPQHFGDGTRLSIL.